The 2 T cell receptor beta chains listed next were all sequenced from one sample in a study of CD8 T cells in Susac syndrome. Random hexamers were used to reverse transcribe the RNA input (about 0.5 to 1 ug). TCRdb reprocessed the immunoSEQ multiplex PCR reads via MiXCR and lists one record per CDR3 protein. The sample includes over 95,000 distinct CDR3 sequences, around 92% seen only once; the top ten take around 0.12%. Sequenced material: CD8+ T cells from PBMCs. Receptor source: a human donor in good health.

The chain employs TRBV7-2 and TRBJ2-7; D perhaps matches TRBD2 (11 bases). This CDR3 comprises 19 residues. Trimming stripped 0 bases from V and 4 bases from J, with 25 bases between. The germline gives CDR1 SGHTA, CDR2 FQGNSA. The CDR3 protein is CASSLADRGPLAGDYEQYF. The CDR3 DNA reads TGTGCCAGCAGCTTAGCCGACAGGGGGCCACTAGCGGGAGATTACGAGCAGTACTTC. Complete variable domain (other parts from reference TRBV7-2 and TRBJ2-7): GAGVSQSPSNKVTEKGKDVELRCDPISGHTALYWYRQSLGQGLEFLIYFQGNSAPDKSGLPSDRFSAERTGGSVSTLTIQRTQQEDSAVYLCASSLADRGPLAGDYEQYFGPGTRLTVT.

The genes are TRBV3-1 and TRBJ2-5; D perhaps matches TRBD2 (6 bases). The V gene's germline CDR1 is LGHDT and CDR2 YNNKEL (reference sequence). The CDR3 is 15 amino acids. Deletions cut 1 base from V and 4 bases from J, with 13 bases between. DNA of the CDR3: TGTGCCAGCAGCCAAGTCCGGGGAGGTGGAGAGACCCAGTACTTC. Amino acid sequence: CASSQVRGGGETQYF.